This T cell receptor beta chain was observed in a study of read filtering for tumor transcriptome and immune sequencing (dated by TCRdb to between 2020 and 2021). General notes on the study: The cohort had around 16 male and 14 female patients with a mean age of roughly 64 years, ranging from about 45 to 90. Under revised international staging, roughly 8 patients fell into R-ISS I, more than 15 into R-ISS II and over five into R-ISS III. Whole-transcriptome libraries were prepared with the TruSeq RNA Access Library Prep Kit after DNase treatment. Per sample, about 4.05 to 10.27 million TCR-region mapped reads were obtained with IR-seq, compared with only about 85 to 1,400 with RNA-seq. The study compared TCR repertoires from targeted immune repertoire sequencing and bulk whole-transcriptome sequencing run on the same bone marrow samples. A main aim was a read-filtering strategy for immune repertoire data, specifically whether clonotypes supported by a single read should be removed. General study outcomes and caveats: When single-read clonotypes were removed, the proportions of shared clonotypes in IR-seq and RNA-seq correlated more strongly. IR-seq captured clonotypes at much higher depth and more reliably than RNA-seq, and smaller IR-seq throughput sufficed to identify most shared clonotypes. Single-read clonotypes made up about 87% of clonotypes but approximately 3.5% of total reads in IR-seq, and 70% to 75% of clonotypes and approximately 42% of reads in RNA-seq. Rather than purified T cells, the sorted CD138-negative fraction was a mixed bone marrow immune population.

TCR libraries were built from 400 to 450 ng RNA with the Immunoverse kit, using molecular barcoded adaptors covering alpha/delta and beta/gamma chains. TCR library preparation used the same RNA that was used for transcriptome sequencing. TCR libraries were sequenced on an Illumina HiSeq 4000 with 2 x 150 cycles. The paper's processing steps were these. With MiXCR, TCR reads were aligned to human V, D, J and C references and assembled into CDR3 clonotypes, with quality filtering and error correction included. Clonotype counts and gene usage diversity were analyzed with the tcR package in R. For inspection of raw mapping reads, RNA-seq reads were mapped by STAR aligner version 2.5.3a onto GRCh37 of the human genome. IR-seq fastq files were randomly downsampled with Seqtk 1.3 to test the effect of sequencing depth on detected clonotypes. TCRdb's own reprocessing of the public reads used fastp at Q25 and MiXCR and kept productive beta chains. Rows are unified per CDR3 protein, each entry keeping the most common DNA and genes. None of the V and J calls come from the authors' own analysis; TCRdb made them. The sample includes roughly 90,000 distinct CDR3 sequences, with roughly 21% observed a single time. Roughly an eighth of the sample lies in the top ten.

This clonotype was seen only a few times. Its antigen is unknown. Within one base of it there is no much larger clone, and no base qualities were kept. Taken from cysteine to phenylalanine, the CDR3 has 14 residues. The only DNA kept is the CDR3, 42 bases in frame from the first base. The CDR1 and CDR2 encoded by the germline V gene (reference sequence) are LNHDA and SQIVND. Trimmed from V: 5 bases; trimmed from J: 6 bases; junction bases lacking a gene match: 5. Bone marrow was sampled from every patient at the time of active disease. Ficoll-Hypaque density gradient centrifugation was used to isolate bone marrow mononuclear cells. CD138-negative cells were obtained by negative selection after labeling with CD138 magnetic microbeads on a MACS separator, removing myeloma plasma cells. Purity of the isolated cells was checked by flow cytometry on an Attune NxT using CD138 antibodies. Total RNA was extracted with TRIzol reagent and quantified with a NanoDrop spectrophotometer. For each patient, paired RNA-seq and IR-seq were run on the CD138-negative bone marrow sample from that patient.

The chain is encoded by TRBV19 joined to TRBJ2-2; 8 middle bases align to TRBD1. The TCR sequence derives from a donor at least 40 years old with multiple myeloma. The specimen was a population of CD138-negative cells sorted from bone marrow. Read against the paper, the sample's cell subset or site label means: bone marrow mononuclear cells depleted of CD138+ plasma/myeloma cells by negative magnetic selection. Read as DNA, the sequence is TGTGCCAGTAGTCTCAGGGGGCTGTCCGGGGAGCTGTTTTTT. The resulting protein is CASSLRGLSGELFF.